This is a list of T cell receptor beta chains from one sample in a study of cytomegalovirus exposure and HLA in healthy donors. TCRdb's copy holds only in-frame clones and misses some; the assay was immunoSEQ multiplex PCR. The sample has some 200,000 clones; the top ten hold roughly 1.2%. The sequenced sample was PBMCs. The source is a girl aged 2 to 10 in good health and CMV-seropositive. CDR3s include the opening cysteine and the closing phenylalanine or tryptophan. Each record gives: CDR3 length, V gene, J gene, CDR3 protein.

>12|TRBV6-1|TRBJ2-7
CASRAGVYEQYF
>13|TRBV27|TRBJ2-3
CASSWDRTDTQYF
>15|TRBV5-1|TRBJ2-7
CASSLGLAGAYEQYF
>17|TRBV5-6|TRBJ2-1
CASSLEGSGRALLEQFF
>17|TRBV30|TRBJ2-5
CAWTPPRASLYQETQYF
>13|TRBV2|TRBJ1-1
CASRGGRDTEAFF
>13|TRBV12-5|TRBJ1-3
CASASGKGNTIYF
>15|TRBV28|TRBJ1-5
CASSLRDINLQPQHF
>15|TRBV5-1|TRBJ2-7
CASSSVSTGSYEQYF
>18|TRBV19|TRBJ2-2
CASSRTTGGTTNTGELFF
>15|TRBV5-8|TRBJ2-5
CASSSPGTGGETQYF
>12|TRBV28|TRBJ1-2
CATLPDRGGYTF
>13|TRBV19|TRBJ2-1
CASRGAVYNEQFF
>13|TRBV2|TRBJ1-2
CASSVGSSSGYTF
>16|TRBV6-9|TRBJ2-1
CASRPHRDREVSEQFF
>11|TRBV29-1|TRBJ1-2
CSASTGGTYTF
>16|TRBV7-2|TRBJ2-1
CASSRPGLAGVNEQFF